Each of the 28 T cell receptor beta chains below was sequenced from the same sample in a study of preoperative IRX-2 immunotherapy in early breast cancer. Sequenced by immunoSEQ multiplex PCR; TCRdb stores in-frame clones only, minus some. The sample includes 15,000 to 25,000 clones, about 82% of them seen just once. This sample's treatment: preoperative locoregional IRX-2 cytokine immunotherapy. The source was lymph node tissue, collected after IRX-2 immunotherapy. These receptors all come from a human donor with breast cancer.

The chain is built from TRBV12-5 and TRBJ2-3; D gene unclear. CDR3 size: 13 residues. Germline values: CDR1 LGHNT, CDR2 FRNRAP. Between the trimmed V and J ends, which lost 4 bases and 4 bases, there was a span of 9 bases. The DNA of the CDR3 is TGTGCTAGTGGTTCCCGAGGTTCAGATACGCAGTATTTT. This gives the protein CASGSRGSDTQYF. The whole variable domain, remainder taken from reference TRBV12-5 and TRBJ2-3, is DARVTQTPRHKVTEMGQEVTMRCQPILGHNTVFWYRQTMMQGLELLAYFRNRAPLDDSGMPKDRFSAEMPDATLATLKIQPSEPRDSAVYFCASGSRGSDTQYFGPGTRLTVL.

This chain connects TRBV9 to TRBJ2-7; 9 nucleotides match TRBD2. Germline CDR1 SGDLS, CDR2 YYNGEE. V dropped 0 bases and J dropped 6; count of bases not matched to a gene: 7. The CDR3 contains 15 residues. CDR3 sequence (DNA): TGTGCCAGCAGCGTAGGTGCGGGAGGGCCGGGCGAGCAGTACTTC. Protein product: CASSVGAGGPGEQYF.

The CDR3 protein is CASSLGQGAGNTIYF. DNA of the CDR3: TGCGCCAGCAGCTTGGGTCAGGGGGCCGGAAACACCATATATTTT. This rearrangement joins TRBV5-1 to TRBJ1-3, with TRBD1 identical over 8 bases. Trimming cost V 0 bases and J 4 bases; bases outside gene matches: 3. This CDR3 has 15 amino acids. Germline V CDR1 and CDR2: SGHRS, YFSETQ.

The rearrangement links TRBV30 to TRBJ2-7; D perhaps matches TRBD1 (5 bases). The CDR3 is made up of 13 amino acids. Per germline, CDR1 GTSNPN and CDR2 SVGIG (reference sequence). V was cut by 5 bases and J by 0 bases, with 11 bases left in between. The CDR3, as DNA: TGTGCCTGGGACCGACAGATCTCCTACGAGCAGTACTTC. Encoded protein: CAWDRQISYEQYF.

CDR3 coding DNA: TGTGCCATCAGTGAGTCTAGCGCCTACGAGCAGTACTTC. Its protein product is CAISESSAYEQYF. V gene TRBV10-3 combines with J gene TRBJ2-7; TRBD2 is a possible D gene (5 bases). CDR3 length: 13 residues. The germline V and J ends were trimmed by 0 bases and 2 bases, with 5 bases remaining between them. From germline, CDR1 is ENHRY and CDR2 SYGVKD.

This chain links TRBV4-1 with TRBJ2-7; perhaps D is TRBD1 or TRBD2 (5 bases each). The CDR3 covers 15 residues. Between the trimmed V and J ends, which lost 1 base and 3 bases, there was a span of 13 bases. Germline V gives CDR1 MGHRA, CDR2 YSYEKL. DNA for the CDR3: TGCGCCAGCAGCCAAGGGTGGGACGGATTCTACGAGCAGTACTTC. Residues: CASSQGWDGFYEQYF.

This chain links TRBV28 with TRBJ2-3; D ambiguous. V gave up 1 base and J gave up 6 bases, with 29 bases separating them. Germline CDR1 MDHEN, CDR2 SYDVKM. The CDR3 extends over 20 amino acids. For the CDR3, the DNA is TGTGCCAGCAGTTTATCTGGGTTTTTCGGCAGCAGGCCTCTCCGGGATACGCAGTATTTT. This encodes CASSLSGFFGSRPLRDTQYF.

The chain carries TRBV6-8 and TRBJ2-3; TRBD2 matches 9 bases. Germline V gene data show CDR1 as MNHGY and CDR2 as SAAAGT. The V and J ends lost 6 bases and 3 bases, in that order; junction bases with no gene match: 10. This CDR3 spans 16 amino acids. CDR3 in DNA: TGTGCCAGCAGCCAGACTAGCGGAGGGGGAACAGATACGCAGTATTTT. This codes for CASSQTSGGGTDTQYF.

The genes are TRBV27 and TRBJ1-5; 8 bases are a match to TRBD1. With V trimmed by 7 bases and J by 7 bases, 9 bases remained unmatched. The CDR3 length is 14 residues. CDR1 MNHEY and CDR2 SMNVEV come from the germline V gene (reference sequence). This chain's CDR3 is CASNGQGGGQPQHF. DNA for the CDR3: TGTGCCAGCAATGGACAGGGAGGAGGACAGCCCCAGCATTTT.

The genes are TRBV28 and TRBJ2-5; D is undetermined. The CDR3 loop spans 14 amino acids. V lost 2 bases to trimming and J lost 0 bases, with 7 bases between them. Germline CDR1 and CDR2: MDHEN and SYDVKM. CDR3 sequence: CASSLTGYQETQYF. The CDR3 DNA reads TGTGCCAGCAGTTTAACGGGTTACCAAGAGACCCAGTACTTC.

There are a few counts of this clone. This chain links TRBV16 with TRBJ2-1; 13 positions agree with TRBD2. Germline CDR1 KGHSY, CDR2 FQNENV. The length of the CDR3 is 16 residues. With V trimmed by 4 bases and J by 7 bases, 7 bases remained unmatched. For the CDR3, the DNA is TGTGCCAGCAGCCTACGACTAGCGGGAGGTGTAAATGAGCAGTTCTTC. Translating it yields CASSLRLAGGVNEQFF.

The chain couples TRBV7-7 to TRBJ2-1; TRBD2 agrees at 8 bases. This CDR3 has 15 residues. The junction had 8 bases not matched to a gene; V was cut back by 2 bases and J by 8 bases. CDR1 and CDR2 from the germline V gene are SSHAT and FNYEAQ (reference sequence). CDR3 nucleotide sequence: TGTGCCAGCAGCTTATCCGGGGGGGCCAGTGATGAGCAGTTCTTC. It codes for CASSLSGGASDEQFF.

The V gene is TRBV11-3, the J gene TRBJ1-2, with 7 nucleotides matching TRBD1. CDR3 length equals 16 residues. Per the germline V gene, CDR1 is SGHNT and CDR2 is YENEEA. V trimming: 3 bases; J trimming: 4 bases; junction bases outside the gene matches: 11. CDR3 sequence: CASSLARTGGGYGYTF. CDR3 sequence (DNA): TGTGCCAGCAGCTTGGCTCGGACAGGAGGGGGCTATGGCTACACCTTC.

The chain joins TRBV19 to TRBJ2-7, with D perhaps TRBD1 or TRBD2 (7 bases each). Trimming left V 5 bases short and J 2 bases short, with 16 bases between. The CDR3 is made up of 15 amino acids. Germline CDR1 and CDR2: LNHDA and SQIVND (reference sequence). The CDR3, as DNA: TGTGCCAGTAGTGACCCCAGGGGGGGGGCCTACGAGCAGTACTTC. Translation: CASSDPRGGAYEQYF.

Turning to this clone: A junction end diverges from the germline sequence, so it may reflect a read error. The V gene is TRBV19, the J gene TRBJ2-2, with D maybe TRBD2 (6 bases). CDR1 is LNHDA, CDR2 SQIVND, per germline (reference sequence). The CDR3 has 12 amino acids. The DNA of the CDR3 is TGTGCCAGTAGTATACAAGGCGGGAAGCTGTTTTTT. It translates to CASSIQGGKLFF.

The chain couples TRBV6-8 to TRBJ1-1; 7 bases agree with TRBD1. Germline V gene lookup returns CDR1 MNHGY and CDR2 SAAAGT. This CDR3 has 15 residues. With V trimmed by 6 bases and J by 1 base, 8 bases remained unmatched. Here the CDR3 reads CASRPTGLGNTEAFF. The CDR3 coding sequence is TGTGCCAGCAGGCCGACAGGGTTAGGGAACACTGAAGCTTTCTTT.

The chain uses TRBV19 and TRBJ1-4, with D possibly matching TRBD1 (5 bases). Trimming left V 10 bases short and J 5 bases short, with 17 bases between. This CDR3 comprises 14 residues. The germline gives CDR1 LNHDA, CDR2 SQIVND (reference sequence). The CDR3 region is CATQTGTINEKLFF. The DNA of the CDR3 is TGTGCCACCCAAACCGGGACCATAAATGAAAAACTGTTTTTT.

The V gene is TRBV19, the J gene TRBJ2-6, with 11 positions matching TRBD1. The J segment lost 4 bases and the V segment lost 0 bases, leaving 5 bases of the junction unmatched. This CDR3 is 18 amino acids long. Looked up from germline, CDR1 is LNHDA and CDR2 is SQIVND (reference sequence). CDR3 in DNA: TGTGCCAGTAGTATAGACCCGGGACAGGGGGTCGGGGCCAACGTCCTGACTTTC. Translated: CASSIDPGQGVGANVLTF.

This chain connects TRBV7-1 to TRBJ1-4; TRBD1 agrees at 8 bases. TRBV7-1 counts as an open reading frame of uncertain function. This CDR3 has 15 amino acids. V dropped 4 bases and J dropped 2; count of bases not matched to a gene: 3. CDR3 DNA: TGTGCCAGCAGCTTAAACAGGGGGACTAATGAAAAACTGTTTTTT. This encodes CASSLNRGTNEKLFF.

The chain couples TRBV2 to TRBJ1-2; D may be TRBD1 (5 bases). Germline V gene sequence: CDR1 SNHLY, CDR2 FYNNEI. Trimming cost V 2 bases and J 2 bases, with 12 bases left between them. The CDR3 is 15 residues long. CDR3: CASSERRTPNYGYTF. Written as DNA, the CDR3 is TGTGCCAGCAGTGAAAGGAGGACACCGAACTATGGCTACACCTTC.

This clone is a singleton in its sample. The V and J genes are TRBV19 and TRBJ2-7; 7 positions match TRBD2. Germline CDR1 LNHDA, CDR2 SQIVND (reference sequence). The CDR3 is 13 amino acids. V trimming: 7 bases; J trimming: 3 bases; junction bases outside the gene matches: 6. The chain's CDR3 is CASKAPGGYEQYF. In DNA form, the CDR3 reads TGTGCCAGTAAAGCCCCGGGGGGCTACGAGCAGTACTTC.

Only one count was recorded for this clone. This rearrangement joins TRBV15 to TRBJ2-7, with D tentatively TRBD2 (5 bases). Looked up from germline, CDR1 is LNHNV and CDR2 is YYDKDF (reference sequence). Trimming removed 3 bases at V and 3 bases at J, with 12 bases between. The CDR3 is made up of 14 amino acids. CDR3 sequence reads: CATSSNRAGYEQYF. DNA of the CDR3: TGTGCCACCAGCAGTAACCGCGCGGGCTACGAGCAGTACTTC.

CDR3 nucleotides: TGTGCCACCAGCAGAGATCAGGGAGGAGATACGCAGTATTTT. It is translated as CATSRDQGGDTQYF. The V call is TRBV15, the J call TRBJ2-3; D is perhaps TRBD2 (6 bases). CDR1 and CDR2 from the germline V gene are LNHNV and YYDKDF (reference sequence). V lost 0 bases to trimming and J lost 5 bases, with 9 bases between them. CDR3 length equals 14 residues.

The genes are TRBV30 and TRBJ1-6; no reliable D call. Germline V gene lookup returns CDR1 GTSNPN and CDR2 SVGIG (reference sequence). The CDR3 extends over 12 amino acids. Trimming left V 3 bases short and J 10 bases short, with 10 bases between. CDR3 in DNA: TGTGCCTGGAGGGTTACAGTGTCACCCCTCCACTTT. It is translated as CAWRVTVSPLHF.

This clone was seen a single time. V is TRBV10-2 and J is TRBJ1-1; TRBD1 aligns across 9 bases. J was trimmed by 3 bases and V by 6 bases; bases with no gene match: 5. Germline CDR1 is WSHSY and CDR2 is SAAADI. This CDR3 comprises 14 residues. CDR3 nucleotides: TGCGCCAGCAGCGACGGACAGGGGCACACTGAAGCTTTCTTT. It codes for CASSDGQGHTEAFF.

The gene calls are TRBV30 and TRBJ2-3; 10 bases align to TRBD2. The J segment lost 4 bases and the V segment lost 1 base, leaving 2 bases of the junction unmatched. CDR3 size: 14 residues. Germline V gives CDR1 GTSNPN, CDR2 SVGIG (reference sequence). The DNA of the CDR3 is TGTGCCTGGAGTGGACTAGCGGGCCCAGATACGCAGTATTTT. Its protein is CAWSGLAGPDTQYF.

The chain couples TRBV6-8 to TRBJ2-5, with 9 bases aligning to TRBD2. The V and J ends lost 6 bases and 4 bases, in that order; junction bases with no gene match: 9. CDR3 size: 15 residues. CDR1 MNHGY and CDR2 SAAAGT come from the germline V gene. CDR3 DNA sequence: TGTGCCAGCAGCTTGCGGGGGGGCGTGGCAGAGACCCAGTACTTC. The encoded protein is CASSLRGGVAETQYF.

The chain recombines TRBV19 with TRBJ1-1; D possibly corresponds to TRBD1 (6 bases). The germline CDR1 and CDR2 sequences are LNHDA and SQIVND (reference sequence). This CDR3 is built from 16 residues. With 0 bases removed from V and 0 bases from J, the gap between germline ends came to 11 bases. CDR3 DNA: TGTGCCAGTAGTATAGATCAAGGGGGAATGAACACTGAAGCTTTCTTT. This translates into CASSIDQGGMNTEAFF.